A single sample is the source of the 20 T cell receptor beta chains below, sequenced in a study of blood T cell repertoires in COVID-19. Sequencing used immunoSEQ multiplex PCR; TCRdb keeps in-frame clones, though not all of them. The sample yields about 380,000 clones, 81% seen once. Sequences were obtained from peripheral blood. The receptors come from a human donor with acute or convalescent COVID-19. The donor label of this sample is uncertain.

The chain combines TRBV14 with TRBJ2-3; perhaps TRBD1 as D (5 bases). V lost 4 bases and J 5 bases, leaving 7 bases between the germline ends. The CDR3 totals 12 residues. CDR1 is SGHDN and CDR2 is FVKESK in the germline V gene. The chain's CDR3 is CASSPGQDTQYF. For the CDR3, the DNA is TGTGCCAGCAGCCCTGGACAAGATACGCAGTATTTT.

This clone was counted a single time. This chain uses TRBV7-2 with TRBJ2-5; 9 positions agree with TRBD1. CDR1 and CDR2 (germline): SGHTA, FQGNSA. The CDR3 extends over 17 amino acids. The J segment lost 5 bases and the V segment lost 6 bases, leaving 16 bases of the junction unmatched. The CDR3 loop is CASRSDRGNFFHETQYF. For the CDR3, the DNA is TGTGCCAGCAGGTCAGACAGGGGGAACTTCTTCCATGAGACCCAGTACTTC. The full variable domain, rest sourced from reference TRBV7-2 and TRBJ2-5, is GAGVSQSPSNKVTEKGKDVELRCDPISGHTALYWYRQSLGQGLEFLIYFQGNSAPDKSGLPSDRFSAERTGGSVSTLTIQRTQQEDSAVYLCASRSDRGNFFHETQYFGPGTRLLVL.

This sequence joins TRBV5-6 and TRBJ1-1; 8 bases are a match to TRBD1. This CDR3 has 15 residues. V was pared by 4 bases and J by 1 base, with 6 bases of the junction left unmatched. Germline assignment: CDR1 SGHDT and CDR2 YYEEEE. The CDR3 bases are TGTGCCAGCAGCCCGAGGACAGGGTGGAACACTGAAGCTTTCTTT. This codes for CASSPRTGWNTEAFF.

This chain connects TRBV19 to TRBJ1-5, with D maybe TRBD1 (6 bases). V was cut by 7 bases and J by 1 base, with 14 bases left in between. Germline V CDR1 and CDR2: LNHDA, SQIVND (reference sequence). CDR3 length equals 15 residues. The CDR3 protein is CASTAFRGSNQPQHF. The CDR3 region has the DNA TGTGCCAGTACGGCGTTCAGGGGAAGCAATCAGCCCCAGCATTTT.

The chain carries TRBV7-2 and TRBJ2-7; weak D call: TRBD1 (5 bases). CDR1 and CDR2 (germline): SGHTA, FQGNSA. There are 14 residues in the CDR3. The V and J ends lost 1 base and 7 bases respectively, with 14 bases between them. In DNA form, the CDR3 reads TGTGCCAGCAGCTTAGTGGCAGGGATTTGGGAGCAGTACTTC. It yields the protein CASSLVAGIWEQYF.

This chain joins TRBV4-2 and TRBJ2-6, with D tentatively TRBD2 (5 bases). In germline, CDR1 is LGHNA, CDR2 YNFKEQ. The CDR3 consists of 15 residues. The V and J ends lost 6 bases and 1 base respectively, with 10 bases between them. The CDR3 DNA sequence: TGTGCCAGCAGGACTACCCAATCTGGGGCCAACGTCCTGACTTTC. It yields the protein CASRTTQSGANVLTF.

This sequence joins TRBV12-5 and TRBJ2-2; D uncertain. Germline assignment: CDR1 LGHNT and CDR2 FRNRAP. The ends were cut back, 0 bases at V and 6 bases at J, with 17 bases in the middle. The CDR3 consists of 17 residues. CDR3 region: CASGLVLRPDSAGELFF. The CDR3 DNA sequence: TGTGCTAGTGGTTTGGTACTGCGGCCAGACTCCGCCGGGGAGCTGTTTTTT.

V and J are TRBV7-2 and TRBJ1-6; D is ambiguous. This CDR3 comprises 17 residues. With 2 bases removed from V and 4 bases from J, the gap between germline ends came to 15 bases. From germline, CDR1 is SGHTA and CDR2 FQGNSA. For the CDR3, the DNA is TGTGCCAGCAGCTTATGGGGAGTTTTGAAGTATAATTCACCCCTCCACTTT. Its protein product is CASSLWGVLKYNSPLHF.

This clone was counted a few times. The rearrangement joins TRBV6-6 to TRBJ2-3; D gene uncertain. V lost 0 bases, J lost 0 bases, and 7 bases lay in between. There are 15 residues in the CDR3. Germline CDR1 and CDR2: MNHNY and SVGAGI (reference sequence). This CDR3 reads CASSYSPGSTDTQYF. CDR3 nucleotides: TGTGCCAGCAGTTACTCGCCAGGCAGCACAGATACGCAGTATTTT.

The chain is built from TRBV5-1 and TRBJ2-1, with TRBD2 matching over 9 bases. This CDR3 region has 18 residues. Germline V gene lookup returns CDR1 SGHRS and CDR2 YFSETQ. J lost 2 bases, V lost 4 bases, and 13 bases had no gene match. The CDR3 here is CASSPSGRREGPYNEQFF. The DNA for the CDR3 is TGCGCCAGCAGCCCCTCAGGGAGGCGGGAGGGCCCCTACAATGAGCAGTTCTTC. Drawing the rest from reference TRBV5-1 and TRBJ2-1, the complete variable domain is KAGVTQTPRYLIKTRGQQVTLSCSPISGHRSVSWYQQTPGQGLQFLFEYFSETQRNKGNFPGRFSGRQFSNSRSEMNVSTLELGDSALYLCASSPSGRREGPYNEQFFGPGTRLTVL.

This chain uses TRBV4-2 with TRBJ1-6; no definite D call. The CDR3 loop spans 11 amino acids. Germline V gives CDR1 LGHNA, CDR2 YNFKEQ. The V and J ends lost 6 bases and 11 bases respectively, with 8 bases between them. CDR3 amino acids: CASSSGAPLHF. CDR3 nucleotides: TGTGCCAGCAGTAGCGGGGCACCCCTCCACTTT.

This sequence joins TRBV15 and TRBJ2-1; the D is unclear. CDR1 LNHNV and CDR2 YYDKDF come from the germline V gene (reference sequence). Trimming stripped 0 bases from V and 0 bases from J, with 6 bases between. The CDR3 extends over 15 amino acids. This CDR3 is CATSREANSYNEQFF. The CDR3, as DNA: TGTGCCACCAGCAGAGAAGCGAACTCCTACAATGAGCAGTTCTTC.

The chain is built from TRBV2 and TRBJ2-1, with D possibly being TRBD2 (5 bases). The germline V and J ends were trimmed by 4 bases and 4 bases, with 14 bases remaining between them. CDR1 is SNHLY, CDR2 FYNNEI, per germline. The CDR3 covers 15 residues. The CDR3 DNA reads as TGTGCCAGCAGTGTCGGCCAGCGGCTGTACAATGAGCAGTTCTTC. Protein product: CASSVGQRLYNEQFF.

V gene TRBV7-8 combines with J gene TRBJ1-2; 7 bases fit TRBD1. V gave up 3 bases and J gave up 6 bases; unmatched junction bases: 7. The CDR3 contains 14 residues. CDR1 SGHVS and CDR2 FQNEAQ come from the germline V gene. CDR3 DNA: TGTGCCAGCAGCTTGAACAGGGGTCGAAATGGCTACACCTTC. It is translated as CASSLNRGRNGYTF. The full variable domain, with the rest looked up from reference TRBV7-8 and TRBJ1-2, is GAGVSQSPRYKVAKRGQDVALRCDPISGHVSLFWYQQALGQGPEFLTYFQNEAQLDKSGLPSDRFFAERPEGSVSTLKIQRTQQEDSAVYLCASSLNRGRNGYTFGSGTRLTVV.

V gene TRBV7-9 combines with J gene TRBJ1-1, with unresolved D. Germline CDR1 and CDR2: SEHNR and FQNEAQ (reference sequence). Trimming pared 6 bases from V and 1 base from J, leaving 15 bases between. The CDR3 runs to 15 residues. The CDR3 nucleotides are TGTGCCAGCAGTCTAGGCGGTGTTAGGAACACTGAAGCTTTCTTT. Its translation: CASSLGGVRNTEAFF.

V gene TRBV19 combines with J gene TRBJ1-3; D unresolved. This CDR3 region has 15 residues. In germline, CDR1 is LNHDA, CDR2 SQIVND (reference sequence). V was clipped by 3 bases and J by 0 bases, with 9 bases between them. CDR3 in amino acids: CASSMRAGSGNTIYF. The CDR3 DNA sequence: TGTGCCAGTAGTATGAGAGCGGGCTCTGGAAACACCATATATTTT.

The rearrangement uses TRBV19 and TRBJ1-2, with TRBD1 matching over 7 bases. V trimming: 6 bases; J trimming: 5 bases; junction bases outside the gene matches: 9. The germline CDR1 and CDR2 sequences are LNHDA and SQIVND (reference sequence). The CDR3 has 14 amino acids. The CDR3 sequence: CASRHRDRQYGYTF. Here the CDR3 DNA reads TGTGCCAGTAGACACCGGGACAGACAATATGGCTACACCTTC.

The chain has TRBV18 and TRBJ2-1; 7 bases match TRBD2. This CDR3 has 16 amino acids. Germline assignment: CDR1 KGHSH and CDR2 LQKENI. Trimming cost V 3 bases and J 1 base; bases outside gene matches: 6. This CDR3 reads CASSPFSGLSYNEQFF. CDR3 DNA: TGTGCCAGCTCACCTTTTAGCGGGTTGTCCTACAATGAGCAGTTCTTC.

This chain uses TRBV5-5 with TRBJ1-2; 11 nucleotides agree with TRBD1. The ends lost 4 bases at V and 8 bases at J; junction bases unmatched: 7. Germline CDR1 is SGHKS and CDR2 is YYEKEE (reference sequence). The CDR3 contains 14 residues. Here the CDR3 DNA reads TGTGCCAGCAGCCTTGGACAGGGGGCAGGAGGCTACACCTTC. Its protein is CASSLGQGAGGYTF.

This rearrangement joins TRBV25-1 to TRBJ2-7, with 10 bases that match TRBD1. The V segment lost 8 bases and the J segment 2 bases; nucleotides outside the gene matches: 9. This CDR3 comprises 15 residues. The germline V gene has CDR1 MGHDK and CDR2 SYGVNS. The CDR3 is CASSFGGTGAYEQYF. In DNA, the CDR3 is TGTGCCAGCTCGTTTGGGGGGACAGGGGCCTACGAGCAGTACTTC.